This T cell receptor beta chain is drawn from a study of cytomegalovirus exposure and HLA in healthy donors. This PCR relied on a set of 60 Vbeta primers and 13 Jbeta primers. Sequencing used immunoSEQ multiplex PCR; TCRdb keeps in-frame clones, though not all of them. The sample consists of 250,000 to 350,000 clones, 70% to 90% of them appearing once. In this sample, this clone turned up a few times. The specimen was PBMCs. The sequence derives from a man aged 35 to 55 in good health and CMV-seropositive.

CDR3 in amino acids: CASSQEGTVSPLIGYTF. The CDR3 bases are TGCGCCAGCAGCCAAGAAGGGACAGTTAGCCCCCTAATAGGCTACACCTTC. The V call is TRBV4-1, the J call TRBJ1-2, with 7 bases that match TRBD1. Germline values: CDR1 MGHRA, CDR2 YSYEKL. Trimming cost V 0 bases and J 8 bases; bases outside gene matches: 15. The CDR3 sequence is 17 residues long.